A selection of T cell receptor beta chains follows, all from one sample in a study of OX40 agonist ivuxolimab in advanced cancers. TCRdb keeps only in-frame clones here, not all; method: immunoSEQ multiplex PCR. The table records 100,000 or so clones, around 90% of them present only once. The sample here was CD4+ or CD8+ T cells sorted from blood, taken in a trial of the OX40 agonist ivuxolimab. Source of these receptors: an adult with an advanced solid tumor such as melanoma, head and neck, liver or kidney cancer. Each CDR3 is given with its conserved first and last residue. A D gene is named only where the DNA matches it firmly. Not all rows give a size; the values are once, few, many and, for expanded clones, a class.

TRBV18	16	TRBJ1-2	TRBD1	-	TGTGCCAGCTCACCAAGCGACAGGGGGCTTGACTATGGCTACACCTTC	CASSPSDRGLDYGYTF
TRBV28	13	TRBJ1-2	-	-	TGTGCCAGCAGTATAACACCCGGGTATGGCTACACCTTC	CASSITPGYGYTF
TRBV28	13	TRBJ2-7	-	-	TGTGCCAGCAGTTTATTGGGGGAAAAGGAGCAGTACTTC	CASSLLGEKEQYF
TRBV7-9	18	TRBJ2-4	-	-	TGTGCCAGCAGCTCCCCTGTCGGGGGGAGGGGGGCCAAAAACATTCAGTACTTC	CASSSPVGGRGAKNIQYF
TRBV5-1	18	TRBJ2-3	TRBD1	-	TGCGCCAGCAGCTTGGCTCGACAGGGCATTGGAGGCACAGATACGCAGTATTTT	CASSLARQGIGGTDTQYF
TRBV6-5	16	TRBJ1-3	TRBD1	once	TGTGCCAGCAGTTATTCCCCAGGGGGCTCTGGAAACACCATATATTTT	CASSYSPGGSGNTIYF
TRBV7-2	14	TRBJ1-3	-	-	TGTGCCAGCAGCTTAGATTCTTTTGGTCTCACCATATATTTT	CASSLDSFGLTIYF
TRBV27	15	TRBJ2-3	-	-	TGTGCCAGCAGCTTGACCGGGGGCTACACAGATACGCAGTATTTT	CASSLTGGYTDTQYF
TRBV9	15	TRBJ1-1	-	-	TGTGCCAGCAGCGTAGGAAGGGGATTGGGCACTGAAGCTTTCTTT	CASSVGRGLGTEAFF
TRBV7-3	14	TRBJ2-5	TRBD1	-	TGTGCCAGCAGCTTATCAGGGGGCCTGGAGACCCAGTACTTC	CASSLSGGLETQYF
TRBV9	12	TRBJ2-4	-	once	TGTGCCAGCAGCGTAGGCGGGGACATTCAGTACTTC	CASSVGGDIQYF
TRBV27	17	TRBJ1-1	TRBD1	-	TGTGCCAGCAGTTCCCCGGGACAGGGTGTCGGGTACACTGAAGCTTTCTTT	CASSSPGQGVGYTEAFF
TRBV5-1	14	TRBJ1-4	-	-	TGCGCCAGCAGGCTGGGAAGGACAGATGAAAAACTGTTTTTT	CASRLGRTDEKLFF
TRBV11-2	13	TRBJ1-1	-	-	TGTGCCAGCAGCTTAACCGGGAACACTGAAGCTTTCTTT	CASSLTGNTEAFF
TRBV7-9	16	TRBJ2-7	TRBD1	-	TGTGCCAGCAGCGCAATAGACAGGGGGCTGCGTTACGAGCAGTACTTC	CASSAIDRGLRYEQYF
TRBV6-5	13	TRBJ2-7	-	once	TGTGCCAGCAGTTACGGTCGGCACTACGAGCAGTACTTC	CASSYGRHYEQYF
TRBV10-2	15	TRBJ1-5	-	-	TGCGCCAGCAGCCAAAGGGCCAGCCACAATCAGCCCCAGCATTTT	CASSQRASHNQPQHF
TRBV9	15	TRBJ2-5	TRBD1	-	TGTGCCAGCAGTTATACCCAGGGGGTGCAAGAGACCCAGTACTTC	CASSYTQGVQETQYF
TRBV5-1	13	TRBJ1-2	-	-	TGCGCCAGCAGCTTAAGGCTTAACTATGGCTACACCTTC	CASSLRLNYGYTF
TRBV19	15	TRBJ2-3	TRBD2	-	TGTGCCACCGGTGGTAGCGGGATGATTCCAGATACGCAGTATTTT	CATGGSGMIPDTQYF
TRBV11-2	14	TRBJ1-4	-	once	TGTGCCAGCAGCTTAGTTCGGGGGAATGAAAAACTGTTTTTT	CASSLVRGNEKLFF
TRBV4-3	15	TRBJ2-3	TRBD2	-	TGCGCCAGCAGCCAAGCGGTCGCGACTAGCGGGACGCAGTATTTT	CASSQAVATSGTQYF
TRBV18	13	TRBJ2-5	TRBD1	-	TGTGCCACGGCGGGACAGGACGAGGGGACCCAGTACTTC	CATAGQDEGTQYF
TRBV28	19	TRBJ1-2	-	-	TGTGCCAGCAACCCTGTAGCGTTGGGGCTAAGACTACCTCTTCGCGGCTACACCTTC	CASNPVALGLRLPLRGYTF
TRBV5-6	13	TRBJ1-4	-	-	TGTGCCAGCAGCTTGGGTCAGGGCCGTGCGTCGTTTTTT	CASSLGQGRASFF
TRBV4-1	15	TRBJ1-5	-	few	TGCGCCAGCAGCCAACAGGGCGGGAGCAATCAGCCCCAGCATTTT	CASSQQGGSNQPQHF
TRBV27	12	TRBJ1-5	-	-	TGTCCCGCGGGCAGGGGAGATCAGCCCCAGCATTTT	CPAGRGDQPQHF
TRBV2	13	TRBJ1-6	-	-	TGTGCCAGCCTTAGCTCCTATAATTCACCCCTCCACTTT	CASLSSYNSPLHF
TRBV27	14	TRBJ2-7	-	-	TGTGCCAGCAGCTCTCGTACAGGGATTCGCGAGCAGTACTTC	CASSSRTGIREQYF
TRBV4-1	15	TRBJ1-4	-	-	TGCGCCAGCAGCCAAGTCGGCAGTTGGGGTGAAAAACTGTTTTTT	CASSQVGSWGEKLFF